These 8 T cell receptor beta chains were all obtained from the same sample, sequenced in a study of cytomegalovirus exposure and HLA in healthy donors. Primers for the PCR totalled 60 Vbeta and 13 Jbeta. Assay: immunoSEQ multiplex PCR; the TCRdb copy retains only in-frame clones and omits some. The sample carries some 150,000 clones, 60% to 80% recorded once. Input material: PBMCs. The receptors originated from a man in his 60s in good health and CMV-seronegative.

The V and J genes are TRBV29-1 and TRBJ1-4; 8 nucleotides line up with TRBD1. The junction had 10 bases not matched to a gene; V was cut back by 4 bases and J by 0 bases. Germline V lookup: CDR1 SQVTM, CDR2 ANQGSEA. The CDR3 is 17 amino acids. The CDR3 nucleotides read TGCAGCGTTGCCGGACAGGGACGTGATGCAACTAATGAAAAACTGTTTTTT. Protein product: CSVAGQGRDATNEKLFF.

The rearrangement links TRBV5-1 to TRBJ2-2; 8 positions match TRBD1. Trimming at V came to 0 bases and at J to 1 base, leaving 8 bases not matched to a gene. This CDR3 is 18 amino acids long. CDR1 and CDR2 (germline): SGHRS, YFSETQ. CDR3 in DNA: TGCGCCAGCAGCTTGGGGGGGCTGGACAGGGAGAACACCGGGGAGCTGTTTTTT. Residues: CASSLGGLDRENTGELFF.

The rearrangement uses TRBV5-1 and TRBJ2-2; 7 nucleotides agree with TRBD1. V lost 4 bases and J lost 0; bases outside the gene matches: 6. The CDR3 sequence is 16 residues long. The germline gives CDR1 SGHRS, CDR2 YFSETQ. CDR3: CASSPLGTANTGELFF. In nucleotides, the CDR3 is TGCGCCAGCAGCCCCCTCGGGACAGCGAACACCGGGGAGCTGTTTTTT.

The V gene is TRBV30, the J gene TRBJ2-5, with 9 bases matching TRBD2. CDR1 is GTSNPN, CDR2 SVGIG, per germline (reference sequence). This CDR3 has 14 residues. V lost 7 bases, J lost 4 bases, and 10 bases stayed unmatched. The CDR3 reads CALSGGGAGETQYF. The CDR3 coding sequence is TGTGCCTTATCGGGCGGGGGGGCAGGAGAGACCCAGTACTTC.

The chain is built from TRBV4-3 and TRBJ2-2; D unclear. This CDR3 is built from 15 residues. The ends were cut back, 0 bases at V and 5 bases at J, with 10 bases in the middle. In germline, CDR1 is LGHNA, CDR2 YSLEER. The DNA of the CDR3 is TGCGCCAGCAGCCAAGATCTACCCCCGACCGGGGAGCTGTTTTTT. Its protein is CASSQDLPPTGELFF.

The chain has TRBV19 and TRBJ1-6, with 10 bases fitting TRBD1. Germline V gene data show CDR1 as LNHDA and CDR2 as SQIVND (reference sequence). CDR3 size: 16 residues. Unmatched junction bases numbered 12, after V lost 6 bases and J lost 10 bases. Here the CDR3 DNA reads TGTGCCAGTAGCCCCCAAGGACAGGGGGAGTACTCACCCCTCCACTTT. This encodes CASSPQGQGEYSPLHF.

The chain employs TRBV4-3 and TRBJ2-7; TRBD2 matches 7 bases. Unmatched junction bases numbered 15, after V lost 2 bases and J lost 5 bases. Per germline, CDR1 LGHNA and CDR2 YSLEER. The CDR3 is made up of 17 amino acids. The CDR3 is CASSQTVLGGRSNEQYF. The CDR3 region has the DNA TGCGCCAGCAGCCAAACGGTTTTGGGAGGGCGGTCGAACGAGCAGTACTTC.

J is TRBJ2-7 and V is TRBV4-3; possibly TRBD2 for D (5 bases). Trimming left V 0 bases short and J 1 base short, with 13 bases between. Germline loops: CDR1 LGHNA, CDR2 YSLEER. The CDR3 loop spans 16 amino acids. CDR3 region: CASSQELAQSSYEQYF. For the CDR3, the DNA is TGCGCCAGCAGCCAAGAGCTAGCACAATCATCCTACGAGCAGTACTTC.